A single sample gave rise to the 16 T cell receptor beta chains below, sequenced in a study of blood T cell repertoires in COVID-19. Assay used: immunoSEQ multiplex PCR; TCRdb lists only in-frame clones, some missing. The table has about 160,000 clones, around 80% seen once; the top ten hold about 19%. The sequencing input was peripheral blood. The receptors originated from a woman of 80 years or more with acute or convalescent COVID-19.

The chain is built from TRBV5-4 and TRBJ2-7; D possibly corresponds to TRBD1 (6 bases). The length of the CDR3 is 14 residues. Trimming left V 0 bases short and J 0 bases short, with 7 bases between. Germline CDR1 and CDR2: SGHNT and YYREEE (reference sequence). CDR3 bases: TGTGCCAGCAGCTTGGCGGGACACTCCTACGAGCAGTACTTC. Translating gives CASSLAGHSYEQYF.

This chain connects TRBV11-2 to TRBJ1-5, with D possibly being TRBD1 (5 bases). V shed 2 bases and J shed 4 bases, with 9 bases lying between them. CDR1 and CDR2 (germline): SGHAT, FQNNGV. This CDR3 spans 14 amino acids. The chain's CDR3 is CASSLLSGNQPQHF. The CDR3, as DNA: TGTGCCAGCAGCTTACTTTCAGGGAATCAGCCCCAGCATTTT. The whole variable domain, remainder taken from reference TRBV11-2 and TRBJ1-5, is EAGVAQSPRYKIIEKRQSVAFWCNPISGHATLYWYQQILGQGPKLLIQFQNNGVVDDSQLPKDRFSAERLKGVDSTLKIQPAKLEDSAVYLCASSLLSGNQPQHFGDGTRLSIL.

The gene calls are TRBV5-8 and TRBJ1-5; unclear D gene. The germline V and J ends were trimmed by 2 bases and 7 bases, with 7 bases remaining between them. Per germline, CDR1 SGHTS and CDR2 YDEGEE. The CDR3 is 12 residues long. The CDR3 reads CASSFLGQPQHF. The CDR3 DNA reads TGTGCCAGCAGCTTCCTTGGCCAGCCCCAGCATTTT.

This clone was recorded at least ten times. This chain joins TRBV30 and TRBJ2-2; 7 bases map to TRBD1. Trimming at V came to 0 bases and at J to 3 bases, leaving 4 bases not matched to a gene. Germline assignment: CDR1 GTSNPN and CDR2 SVGIG (reference sequence). CDR3 length: 15 amino acids. CDR3 in amino acids: CAWSVQGSDTGELFF. Here the CDR3 DNA reads TGTGCCTGGAGTGTACAGGGGTCGGACACCGGGGAGCTGTTTTTT.

The V gene is TRBV11-2, the J gene TRBJ2-1; 7 nucleotides agree with TRBD2. The germline CDR1 and CDR2 sequences are SGHAT and FQNNGV. This CDR3 contains 13 residues. V was pared by 8 bases and J by 0 bases, with 1 base of the junction left unmatched. This CDR3 is CASGGVSYNEQFF. DNA for the CDR3: TGTGCCAGCGGGGGGGTCTCCTACAATGAGCAGTTCTTC.

The CDR3 is CSASTGTGTNEKLFF. CDR3 nucleotides: TGCAGCGCAAGCACCGGGACAGGGACTAATGAAAAACTGTTTTTT. The chain links TRBV29-1 to TRBJ1-4; TRBD1 matches 9 bases. Germline CDR1 and CDR2: SQVTM and ANQGSEA. V shed 7 bases, J shed 2 bases, and the junction held 8 bases outside the gene matches. The length of the CDR3 is 15 residues.

J is TRBJ2-7 and V is TRBV9, with 7 bases aligning to TRBD1. The CDR3 sequence is 14 residues long. J gave up 2 bases and V 3 bases, and 5 bases lay outside the gene matches. The V gene's germline CDR1 is SGDLS and CDR2 YYNGEE. CDR3 sequence (DNA): TGTGCCAGCAGCGCGGGGACAGAGGCCTACGAGCAGTACTTC. Translated: CASSAGTEAYEQYF.

J is TRBJ1-2 and V is TRBV4-3; D is possibly TRBD1 (5 bases). CDR1 is LGHNA and CDR2 is YSLEER in the germline V gene. Trimming stripped 0 bases from V and 6 bases from J, with 11 bases between. The CDR3 totals 14 residues. The CDR3 nucleotides are TGCGCCAGCAGCCAAGATCAGGGAAGGAATGGCTACACCTTC. Protein sequence: CASSQDQGRNGYTF.

Details on this clone: At one boundary the junction diverges from the germline segment, which might be a read error. The gene calls are TRBV7-7 and TRBJ2-5; D is perhaps TRBD1 (5 bases). The CDR3 spans 14 residues. Per germline, CDR1 SSHAT and CDR2 FNYEAQ (reference sequence). CDR3 loop: CASSQRTFQETQYF. CDR3 in DNA: TGTGCTAGCAGCCAGAGGACATTCCAAGAGACCCAGTACTTC.

V gene TRBV5-1 combines with J gene TRBJ1-3; D uncertain. Germline CDR1 is SGHRS and CDR2 is YFSETQ. There are 15 residues in the CDR3. Trimming left V 2 bases short and J 8 bases short, with 17 bases between. CDR3 bases: TGCGCCAGCAGCTTAGTCGGGGATGGTTCGGACACCATATATTTT. It translates to CASSLVGDGSDTIYF.

The chain uses TRBV4-3 and TRBJ2-2; no clear D gene. The CDR3 totals 14 residues. Germline V gene data show CDR1 as LGHNA and CDR2 as YSLEER. The V and J ends lost 0 bases and 3 bases respectively, with 5 bases between them. CDR3 protein: CASSQDGDTGELFF. CDR3 nucleotide sequence: TGCGCCAGCAGCCAAGACGGTGACACCGGGGAGCTGTTTTTT.

This clone came up once. The chain links TRBV7-2 to TRBJ2-5; TRBD1 aligns across 8 bases. V lost 4 bases to trimming and J lost 4 bases; unmatched junction nucleotides: 11. This CDR3 has 16 residues. The germline V gene has CDR1 SGHTA and CDR2 FQGNSA. The DNA for the CDR3 is TGTGCCAGCAGCTGGGGACAGGTTCGACGGAGAGAGACCCAGTACTTC. Its translation: CASSWGQVRRRETQYF.

This clone was detected only a few times. The CDR3, as DNA: TGTGCCAGCAGTTCCTTTCACTCGTACCGAAACAATGAGCAGTTCTTC. This codes for CASSSFHSYRNNEQFF. The chain links TRBV28 to TRBJ2-1; D unresolved. The ends were cut back, 4 bases at V and 5 bases at J, with 18 bases in the middle. There are 16 residues in the CDR3. Germline CDR1 MDHEN, CDR2 SYDVKM.

This sequence joins TRBV2 and TRBJ2-5; TRBD2 agrees at 8 bases. CDR1 and CDR2 (germline): SNHLY, FYNNEI. Trimming took 6 bases from V and 5 from J; bases not matched to a gene: 17. CDR3 length equals 17 residues. CDR3 protein: CASRLLPSGLGVETQYF. The CDR3 bases are TGTGCCAGCAGACTACTACCTTCGGGACTAGGGGTTGAGACCCAGTACTTC.

This clone was picked up many times. The rearrangement uses TRBV4-2 and TRBJ2-6, with TRBD1 matching 7 bases. CDR3 size: 16 residues. The germline V gene encodes CDR1 LGHNA and CDR2 YNFKEQ. With 0 bases clipped from V and 2 bases from J, the junction kept 1 base outside the gene matches. Here the CDR3 DNA reads TGTGCCAGCAGCCAAGATCAGGGGGCTGGGGCCAACGTCCTGACTTTC. It specifies CASSQDQGAGANVLTF.

The chain couples TRBV7-8 to TRBJ2-3; a weak D match, TRBD2 (7 bases). The germline V and J ends were trimmed by 0 bases and 4 bases, with 11 bases remaining between them. The CDR3 has 15 residues. CDR1 and CDR2 from the germline V gene are SGHVS and FQNEAQ. The CDR3 spells CASSLAGGRADTQYF. CDR3 DNA: TGTGCCAGCAGCTTAGCGGGGGGGCGCGCAGATACGCAGTATTTT.